The 30 T cell receptor beta chains below all came from one sample that was sequenced in a study of brain T cells in children with intractable seizures. The time point denotes: blood from clinic visit 5 months post-surgery; TSC patient then seizure free. Method: immunoSEQ multiplex PCR; TCRdb's copy keeps in-frame clones and lacks some. Of under 400,000 clones listed, approximately 93% are singletons. Sequences were derived from peripheral blood, sampled 5 to 6 months after surgery. The receptors were sampled from a boy under two years old with tuberous sclerosis and intractable seizures.

V and J are TRBV30 and TRBJ1-1; D ambiguous. The CDR3 is 14 residues long. Trimming took 0 bases from V and 0 from J, leaving 8 bases between them. Germline CDR1 reads GTSNPN; CDR2 reads SVGIG (reference sequence). CDR3 in amino acids: CAWSVGRMNTEAFF. The DNA for the CDR3 is TGTGCCTGGAGTGTGGGCCGGATGAACACTGAAGCTTTCTTT.

V usage is TRBV7-2 and J usage is TRBJ2-6; a weak D match, TRBD1 (6 bases). CDR1 and CDR2 from the germline V gene are SGHTA and FQGNSA. V lost 3 bases and J 0 bases, leaving 18 bases between the germline ends. This CDR3 comprises 19 residues. CDR3 amino acids: CASSLGPGATLSGANVLTF. Here the CDR3 DNA reads TGTGCCAGCAGCTTGGGACCAGGGGCGACTCTCTCTGGGGCCAACGTCCTGACTTTC.

On this clone: A junction boundary mismatches the germline segment, possibly from a read error. The chain uses TRBV7-9 and TRBJ1-1, with D maybe TRBD1 (6 bases). Germline V CDR1 and CDR2: SEHNR, FQNEAQ (reference sequence). The CDR3 loop spans 12 amino acids. The CDR3 protein is CASSLKGQGQVF. The DNA of the CDR3 is TGTGCCAGCAGCTTAAAGGGCCAGGGGCAGGTCTTT.

This rearrangement joins TRBV5-1 to TRBJ2-1; D is perhaps TRBD2 (5 bases). CDR1 and CDR2 from the germline V gene are SGHRS and YFSETQ. The CDR3 totals 15 residues. The V gene lost 4 bases and the J gene lost 1 base, with 12 bases spanning the gap. This CDR3 reads CASSGSALSYNEQFF. The DNA for the CDR3 is TGCGCCAGCAGCGGTAGCGCCCTATCCTACAATGAGCAGTTCTTC.

The chain links TRBV7-8 to TRBJ2-1; the D gene is possibly TRBD1 (6 bases). This CDR3 contains 12 residues. In germline, CDR1 is SGHVS, CDR2 FQNEAQ. The germline V and J ends were trimmed by 5 bases and 9 bases, with 11 bases remaining between them. CDR3 sequence: CASSAVGGEQFF. The CDR3 nucleotides read TGTGCCAGCAGCGCCGTAGGGGGTGAGCAGTTCTTC.

This clone was detected once. The chain uses TRBV19 and TRBJ1-2; D not resolved. The germline gives CDR1 LNHDA, CDR2 SQIVND (reference sequence). There are 11 residues in the CDR3. The V end was cut by 5 bases, the J end by 3 bases, with 4 bases between. For the CDR3, the DNA is TGTGCCAGTAGTGACTACTATGGCTACACCTTC. Its translation: CASSDYYGYTF. The full variable domain, completed using reference TRBV19 and TRBJ1-2, is DGGITQSPKYLFRKEGQNVTLSCEQNLNHDAMYWYRQDPGQGLRLIYYSQIVNDFQKGDIAEGYSVSREKKESFPLTVTSAQKNPTAFYLCASSDYYGYTFGSGTRLTVV.

The chain joins TRBV2 to TRBJ2-5, with TRBD1 matching 7 bases. After removal of 6 bases from V and 2 bases from J, the junction contained 9 bases not matched to a gene. The germline CDR1 and CDR2 sequences are SNHLY and FYNNEI. This CDR3 has 15 residues. CDR3 amino acids: CASSVEQGFQETQYF. CDR3 in DNA: TGTGCCAGCAGCGTCGAACAGGGGTTTCAAGAGACCCAGTACTTC.

As to this clone: The identical CDR3 is also encoded by other nucleotide sequences in the sample. The chain links TRBV7-3 to TRBJ2-3; D remains ambiguous. There are 14 residues in the CDR3. V lost 5 bases and J lost 0, with 9 bases in between. The germline V gene encodes CDR1 SGHTA and CDR2 FQGTGA. CDR3 bases: TGTGCCAGCAGCCTCCAAGGGAGCACAGATACGCAGTATTTT. Its protein is CASSLQGSTDTQYF.

The chain recombines TRBV25-1 with TRBJ1-3; D perhaps matches TRBD1 (5 bases). The CDR3 has 16 residues. V was shortened by 0 bases and J by 3 bases, with 12 bases between the two germline ends. Germline loops: CDR1 MGHDK, CDR2 SYGVNS. CDR3 in amino acids: CASSEYRVYSGNTIYF. The CDR3 DNA is TGTGCCAGCAGTGAATACAGGGTTTATAGTGGAAACACCATATATTTT.

The rearrangement uses TRBV7-6 and TRBJ2-7, with no clear D. The CDR3 spans 12 residues. The V gene lost 1 base and the J gene lost 5 bases, with 6 bases spanning the gap. Per the germline V gene, CDR1 is SGHVS and CDR2 is FNYEAQ. The CDR3 reads CASSLVVHEQYF. The DNA for the CDR3 is TGTGCCAGCAGCTTAGTGGTCCACGAGCAGTACTTC.

Of note for this clone: Different DNA sequences within this sample yield the same CDR3. V gene TRBV30 combines with J gene TRBJ2-7, with D unresolved. V lost 0 bases to trimming and J lost 1 base, with 4 bases between them. The CDR3 extends over 12 amino acids. Germline V CDR1 and CDR2: GTSNPN, SVGIG (reference sequence). The DNA for the CDR3 is TGTGCCTGGAGTGTACTTTCCTACGAGCAGTACTTC. Its translation is CAWSVLSYEQYF.

The chain's CDR3 is CASRFMDRGYGYTF. The CDR3 coding sequence is TGTGCCAGTAGGTTCATGGACAGGGGATATGGCTACACCTTC. The rearrangement links TRBV19 to TRBJ1-2; 9 nucleotides line up with TRBD1. The CDR3 spans 14 residues. V lost 6 bases and J lost 5; bases outside the gene matches: 7. Germline-derived CDR1 and CDR2 are LNHDA and SQIVND (reference sequence).

This rearrangement joins TRBV10-3 to TRBJ2-4, with D tentatively TRBD1 (5 bases). Germline V gene sequence: CDR1 ENHRY, CDR2 SYGVKD. This CDR3 has 14 residues. Trimming pared 0 bases from V and 6 bases from J, leaving 9 bases between. For the CDR3, the DNA is TGTGCCATCAGTGAGTCGGTGGGGCCAAACATTCAGTACTTC. Amino acids: CAISESVGPNIQYF.

V gene TRBV7-9 combines with J gene TRBJ1-2, with 9 nucleotides matching TRBD1. Trimming removed 5 bases from V and 8 bases from J; junction bases left unmatched: 12. The CDR3 length is 15 residues. Germline CDR1 and CDR2: SEHNR and FQNEAQ (reference sequence). The CDR3 region is CASSLLGRTGDGYTF. CDR3 nucleotide sequence: TGTGCCAGCAGCCTCTTAGGACGGACAGGGGACGGCTACACCTTC.

The rearrangement joins TRBV29-1 to TRBJ1-2, with D tentatively TRBD1 (5 bases). Germline V gives CDR1 SQVTM, CDR2 ANQGSEA. This CDR3 has 14 residues. V lost 4 bases and J lost 6, with 18 bases in between. This CDR3 is CSVGGRNLRDGYTF. DNA of the CDR3: TGCAGCGTTGGGGGCCGAAATCTTCGGGATGGCTACACCTTC.

This clone was counted a single time. The chain joins TRBV15 to TRBJ1-2; 9 nucleotides agree with TRBD1. J lost 7 bases, V lost 5 bases, and 2 bases had no gene match. The CDR3 sequence is 12 residues long. CDR1 LNHNV and CDR2 YYDKDF come from the germline V gene (reference sequence). For the CDR3, the DNA is TGTGCCACCAGCTGGGACAGGGTTGGCTACACCTTC. This translates into CATSWDRVGYTF.

This clone was seen only once. The J gene is TRBJ1-1, the V gene TRBV5-1; no definite D call. Between the trimmed V and J ends, which lost 0 bases and 0 bases, there was a span of 9 bases. From germline, CDR1 is SGHRS and CDR2 YFSETQ. The CDR3 spans 15 residues. The CDR3 loop reads CASSLETLMNTEAFF. CDR3 DNA: TGCGCCAGCAGCTTGGAAACCCTCATGAACACTGAAGCTTTCTTT.

This chain connects TRBV4-1 to TRBJ2-1; 9 bases line up with TRBD2. The CDR3 loop spans 17 amino acids. Germline CDR1 MGHRA, CDR2 YSYEKL. V shed 4 bases and J 0 bases; nucleotides not matched to a gene: 7. CDR3 loop: CASSLPSGAVSYNEQFF. The CDR3 bases are TGCGCCAGCAGCCTTCCTAGCGGGGCCGTCTCCTACAATGAGCAGTTCTTC.

This rearrangement joins TRBV19 to TRBJ2-2, with 11 bases that match TRBD2. CDR1 is LNHDA, CDR2 SQIVND, per germline (reference sequence). This CDR3 contains 15 residues. V shed 5 bases, J shed 6 bases, and the junction held 5 bases outside the gene matches. CDR3 sequence reads: CASSQPGLAAGELFF. In DNA form, the CDR3 reads TGTGCCAGTAGTCAACCGGGACTAGCGGCCGGGGAGCTGTTTTTT.

V and J are TRBV5-4 and TRBJ2-5; a weak D match, TRBD2 (7 bases). The germline V and J ends were trimmed by 0 bases and 6 bases, with 12 bases remaining between them. The germline CDR1 and CDR2 sequences are SGHNT and YYREEE (reference sequence). This CDR3 comprises 14 residues. The CDR3 spells CASSLDPGGQTQYF. The CDR3 coding sequence is TGTGCCAGCAGCTTGGACCCGGGGGGCCAGACCCAGTACTTC.

The V and J genes are TRBV5-3 and TRBJ2-7; TRBD1 aligns across 7 bases. TRBV5-3 is treated as an ORF (open reading frame) with a function not yet certain. V shed 10 bases and J 3 bases; nucleotides not matched to a gene: 10. This CDR3 region has 13 residues. The CDR3 nucleotides read TGTGCCGGCCCACAGGGGCAGGGCTACGAGCAGTACTTC. This sequence encodes CAGPQGQGYEQYF.

The V gene is TRBV25-1, the J gene TRBJ2-4; D perhaps matches TRBD1 (6 bases). CDR1 is MGHDK, CDR2 SYGVNS, per germline. There are 12 residues in the CDR3. V shed 8 bases and J shed 6 bases, with 11 bases lying between them. CDR3: CASQDSINIQYF. CDR3 nucleotides: TGTGCCAGCCAGGACAGTATAAACATTCAGTACTTC.

The V and J genes are TRBV19 and TRBJ2-1, with TRBD2 matching 8 bases. The J segment lost 7 bases and the V segment lost 1 base, leaving 18 bases of the junction unmatched. CDR3 length: 19 amino acids. The germline V gene has CDR1 LNHDA and CDR2 SQIVND (reference sequence). The CDR3 sequence: CASSIVANPREGEDNEQFF. The CDR3 DNA reads as TGTGCCAGTAGTATAGTCGCCAATCCTCGGGAGGGGGAGGATAATGAGCAGTTCTTC.

The genes are TRBV19 and TRBJ2-7; D remains ambiguous. There are 12 residues in the CDR3. The ends were cut back, 1 base at V and 5 bases at J, with 6 bases in the middle. Germline values: CDR1 LNHDA, CDR2 SQIVND (reference sequence). This CDR3 is CASSIVGNEQYF. The CDR3 nucleotides are TGTGCCAGTAGTATAGTAGGGAACGAGCAGTACTTC.

The chain uses TRBV4-2 and TRBJ2-5; D gene uncertain. V was cut by 0 bases and J by 5 bases, with 10 bases left in between. Germline V gives CDR1 LGHNA, CDR2 YNFKEQ. This CDR3 comprises 14 residues. This CDR3 reads CASSQEVPGETQYF. In DNA, the CDR3 is TGTGCCAGCAGCCAAGAAGTGCCTGGGGAGACCCAGTACTTC.

The J gene is TRBJ2-2, the V gene TRBV7-2, with a possible D match to TRBD2 (5 bases). Per the germline V gene, CDR1 is SGHTA and CDR2 is FQGNSA. The CDR3 consists of 14 residues. V was clipped by 2 bases and J by 8 bases, with 12 bases between them. CDR3 protein: CASSLRPRGGELFF. CDR3 nucleotide sequence: TGTGCCAGCAGCTTACGACCCCGAGGGGGGGAGCTGTTTTTT.

The rearrangement joins TRBV7-9 to TRBJ2-5, with a tentative D call TRBD1 (5 bases). CDR3 length equals 13 residues. The V end was cut by 3 bases, the J end by 5 bases, with 10 bases between. Germline CDR1 is SEHNR and CDR2 is FQNEAQ (reference sequence). CDR3 coding DNA: TGTGCCAGCAGCTTTGACAGATATGAGACCCAGTACTTC. This gives the protein CASSFDRYETQYF.

The J gene is TRBJ2-7, the V gene TRBV2; D is ambiguous. CDR3 length equals 16 residues. Germline CDR1 is SNHLY and CDR2 is FYNNEI. With 3 bases removed from V and 0 bases from J, the gap between germline ends came to 15 bases. The CDR3 protein is CASSDAAEGTSYEQYF. The CDR3 DNA sequence: TGTGCCAGCAGTGATGCTGCCGAAGGCACCTCCTACGAGCAGTACTTC.

The V call is TRBV20-1, the J call TRBJ1-6; D may be TRBD1 (6 bases). This CDR3 spans 14 amino acids. V was pared by 3 bases and J by 7 bases, with 13 bases between. Germline lookup yields CDR1 DFQATT and CDR2 SNEGSKA (reference sequence). The CDR3 loop reads CSASEDRNNSPLHF. Here the CDR3 DNA reads TGCAGTGCTAGTGAGGACAGAAACAATTCACCCCTCCACTTT.

The V and J genes are TRBV5-6 and TRBJ1-2; D is ambiguous. Deletions cut 1 base from V and 5 bases from J, with 12 bases between. From germline, CDR1 is SGHDT and CDR2 YYEEEE. The CDR3 is made up of 14 amino acids. The CDR3 DNA follows: TGTGCCAGCAGCTTGTTAGGAATTGTTTATGGCTACACCTTC. It is translated as CASSLLGIVYGYTF.